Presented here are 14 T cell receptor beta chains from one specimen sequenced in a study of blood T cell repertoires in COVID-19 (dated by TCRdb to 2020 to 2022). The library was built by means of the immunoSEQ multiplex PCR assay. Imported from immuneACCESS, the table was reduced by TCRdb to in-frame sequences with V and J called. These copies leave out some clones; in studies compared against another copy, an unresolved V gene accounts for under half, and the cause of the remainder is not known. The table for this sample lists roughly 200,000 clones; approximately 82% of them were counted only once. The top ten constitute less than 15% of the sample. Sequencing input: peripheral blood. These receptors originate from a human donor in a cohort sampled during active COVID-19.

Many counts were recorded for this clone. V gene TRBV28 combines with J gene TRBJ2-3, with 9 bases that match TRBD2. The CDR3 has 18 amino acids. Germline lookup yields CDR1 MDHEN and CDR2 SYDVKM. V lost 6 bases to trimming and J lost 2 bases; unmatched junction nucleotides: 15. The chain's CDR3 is CASRSQGPGTSPTDTQYF. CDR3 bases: TGTGCCAGCAGATCCCAGGGGCCCGGGACTAGCCCCACAGATACGCAGTATTTT.

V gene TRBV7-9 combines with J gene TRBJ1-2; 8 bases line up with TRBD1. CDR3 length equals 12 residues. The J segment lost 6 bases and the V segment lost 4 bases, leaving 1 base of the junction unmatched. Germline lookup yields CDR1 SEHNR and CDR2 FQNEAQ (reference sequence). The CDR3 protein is CASSWGQDGYTF. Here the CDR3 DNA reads TGTGCCAGCAGCTGGGGACAGGATGGCTACACCTTC.

For the CDR3, the DNA is TGTGCCAGCAGCACCGGACAGGGAGCGTTCGAGCAGTACTTC. Protein product: CASSTGQGAFEQYF. The chain employs TRBV7-2 and TRBJ2-7; 8 bases are shared with TRBD1. V was pared by 5 bases and J by 6 bases, with 9 bases of the junction left unmatched. The germline V gene has CDR1 SGHTA and CDR2 FQGNSA. This CDR3 is built from 14 residues.

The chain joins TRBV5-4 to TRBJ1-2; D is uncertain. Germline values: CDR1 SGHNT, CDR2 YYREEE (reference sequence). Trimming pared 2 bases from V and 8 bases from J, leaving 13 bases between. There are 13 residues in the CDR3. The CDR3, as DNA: TGTGCCAGCAGCTTTACGGATAGGAGGGGCTACACCTTC. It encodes CASSFTDRRGYTF.

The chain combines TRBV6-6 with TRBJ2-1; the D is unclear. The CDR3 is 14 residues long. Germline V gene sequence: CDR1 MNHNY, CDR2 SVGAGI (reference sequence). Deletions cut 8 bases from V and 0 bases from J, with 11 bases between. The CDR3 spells CASVGYGSYNEQFF. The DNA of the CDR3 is TGTGCCAGCGTGGGCTATGGCTCCTACAATGAGCAGTTCTTC.

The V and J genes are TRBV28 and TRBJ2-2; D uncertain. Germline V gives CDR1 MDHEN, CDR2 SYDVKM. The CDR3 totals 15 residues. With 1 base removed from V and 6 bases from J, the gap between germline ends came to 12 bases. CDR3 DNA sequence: TGTGCCAGCAGTTTATATGTCATGTCGGCCGGGGAGCTGTTTTTT. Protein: CASSLYVMSAGELFF.

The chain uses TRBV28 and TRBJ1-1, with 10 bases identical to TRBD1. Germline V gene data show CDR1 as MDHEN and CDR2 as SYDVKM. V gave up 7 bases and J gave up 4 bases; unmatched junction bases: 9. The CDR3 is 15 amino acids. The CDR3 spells CASTTGGTGATEAFF. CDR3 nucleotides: TGTGCCAGCACCACGGGGGGGACAGGGGCCACTGAAGCTTTCTTT.

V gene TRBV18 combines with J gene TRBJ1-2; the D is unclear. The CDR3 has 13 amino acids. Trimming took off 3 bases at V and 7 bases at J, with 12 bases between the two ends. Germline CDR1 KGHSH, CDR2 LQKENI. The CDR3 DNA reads TGTGCCAGCTCACCTGTGTCCCTAAGTGGCTACACCTTC. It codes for CASSPVSLSGYTF.

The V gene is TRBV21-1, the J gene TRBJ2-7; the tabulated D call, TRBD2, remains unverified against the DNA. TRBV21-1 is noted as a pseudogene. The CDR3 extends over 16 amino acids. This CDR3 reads CASSKARTSGRYEQYF. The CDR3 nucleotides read TGTGCCAGCAGCAAAGCCAGGACTAGCGGGAGGTACGAGCAGTACTTC.

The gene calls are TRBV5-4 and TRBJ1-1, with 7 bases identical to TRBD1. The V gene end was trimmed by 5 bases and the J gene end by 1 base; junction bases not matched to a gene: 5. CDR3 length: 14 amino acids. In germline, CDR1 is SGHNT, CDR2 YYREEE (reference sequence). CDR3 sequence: CASRKGQQNTEAFF. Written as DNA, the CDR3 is TGTGCCAGCAGAAAGGGACAGCAGAACACTGAAGCTTTCTTT. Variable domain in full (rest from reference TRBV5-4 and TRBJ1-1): ETGVTQSPTHLIKTRGQQVTLRCSSQSGHNTVSWYQQALGQGPQFIFQYYREEENGRGNFPPRFSGLQFPNYSSELNVNALELDDSALYLCASRKGQQNTEAFFGQGTRLTVV.

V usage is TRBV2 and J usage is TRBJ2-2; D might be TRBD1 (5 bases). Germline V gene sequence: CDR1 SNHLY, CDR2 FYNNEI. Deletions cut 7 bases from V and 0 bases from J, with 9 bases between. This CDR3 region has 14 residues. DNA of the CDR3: TGTGCCAGCAAGGGGTTCGCGAACACCGGGGAGCTGTTTTTT. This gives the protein CASKGFANTGELFF.

DNA of the CDR3: TGTGCCAGCAGTTACTCGGACAGGGACTCTAACTATGGCTACACCTTC. Its translation is CASSYSDRDSNYGYTF. The J gene is TRBJ1-2, the V gene TRBV6-5; TRBD1 aligns across 8 bases. The V and J ends lost 0 bases and 0 bases, in that order; junction bases with no gene match: 3. The CDR3 spans 16 residues. Germline V gene data show CDR1 as MNHEY and CDR2 as SVGAGI.

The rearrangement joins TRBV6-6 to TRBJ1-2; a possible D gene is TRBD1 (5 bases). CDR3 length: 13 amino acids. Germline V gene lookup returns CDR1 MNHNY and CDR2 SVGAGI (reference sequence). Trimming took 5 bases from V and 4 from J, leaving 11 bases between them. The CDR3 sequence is CASSPGGGYGYTF. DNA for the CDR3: TGTGCCAGCAGTCCCGGGGGTGGCTATGGCTACACCTTC.

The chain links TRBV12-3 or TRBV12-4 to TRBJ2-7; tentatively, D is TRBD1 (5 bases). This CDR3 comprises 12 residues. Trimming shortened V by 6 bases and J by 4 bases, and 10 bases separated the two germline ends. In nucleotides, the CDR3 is TGTGCCAGCAGGGGCGACAGATACGAGCAGTACTTC. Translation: CASRGDRYEQYF.